Reported below is one TCR beta chain. The data belong to a study of blood T cell repertoires in COVID-19. The assay was immunoSEQ multiplex PCR, and TCRdb's table has in-frame clones only and misses some. The sample contains more than 300,000 clones, 70% to 90% of which appear only once. V lost 7 bases to trimming and J lost 0 bases, with 13 bases between them. The V gene's germline CDR1 is MNHEY and CDR2 SVGAGI. This CDR3 contains 14 residues. This clonotype was sampled from a man aged 18 to 30 who had recovered from COVID-19. The sample comprised peripheral blood. The chain joins TRBV6-5 to TRBJ2-7; tentatively, D is TRBD2 (6 bases). CDR3 loop: CASTTGLGSYEQYF. The CDR3 nucleotides read TGTGCCAGCACCACGGGACTCGGCTCCTACGAGCAGTACTTC.